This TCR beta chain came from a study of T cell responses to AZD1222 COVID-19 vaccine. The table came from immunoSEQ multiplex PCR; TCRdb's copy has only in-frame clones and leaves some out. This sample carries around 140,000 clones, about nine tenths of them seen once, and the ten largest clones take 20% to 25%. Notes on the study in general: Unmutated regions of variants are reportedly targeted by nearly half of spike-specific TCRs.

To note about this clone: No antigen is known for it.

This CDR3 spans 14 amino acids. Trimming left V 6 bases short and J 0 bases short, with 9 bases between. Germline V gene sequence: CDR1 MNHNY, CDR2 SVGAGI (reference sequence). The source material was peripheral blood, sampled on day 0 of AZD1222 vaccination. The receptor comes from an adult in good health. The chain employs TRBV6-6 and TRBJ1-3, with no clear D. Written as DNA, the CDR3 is TGTGCCAGCAGGCTAATTATCTCTGGAAACACCATATATTTT. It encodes CASRLIISGNTIYF.